These T cell receptor beta chains were read from a single sample in a study of blood T cell repertoires in COVID-19. Measured with immunoSEQ multiplex PCR; TCRdb has only the in-frame clones, and not every one. The data show fewer than 120,000 clones, around 89% seen once. Specimen: peripheral blood. All receptors come from a woman aged 45-59 years with acute or convalescent COVID-19. The CDR3 runs from the conserved cysteine through the conserved F or W. The order of the fields is J gene, V gene, clone size, D gene, CDR3 length, CDR3 DNA, CDR3 protein. A D gene is named only where the DNA matches it firmly. Not every row has a clone size; where given, it reads once, few, many or a size class.

TRBJ1-1 | TRBV5-3 | - | - | 13 | TGTGCCAGAAGCTGTACTAAGAACACTGAAGCTTTCTTT | CARSCTKNTEAFF
TRBJ2-1 | TRBV15 | - | TRBD2 | 16 | TGTGCCACCAGCCCAGGGGGGACTAGCGGCTACAATGAGCAGTTCTTC | CATSPGGTSGYNEQFF
TRBJ1-5 | TRBV7-8 | - | - | 14 | TGTGCCAGCAGCAGGGAGTGGAGCAATCAGCCCCAGCATTTT | CASSREWSNQPQHF
TRBJ2-7 | TRBV10-3 | - | TRBD2 | 17 | TGTGCCATCAGTGAGACGGGACTAGCGGGAGGACGCTACGAGCAGTACTTC | CAISETGLAGGRYEQYF
TRBJ2-2 | TRBV7-9 | - | - | 16 | TGTGCCAGCAGCCCATCTCTAGGGGTGCGCACCGGGGAGCTGTTTTTT | CASSPSLGVRTGELFF
TRBJ2-7 | TRBV29-1 | - | - | 12 | TGCAGCGCCCGGGACACCTCCTACGAGCAGTACTTC | CSARDTSYEQYF
TRBJ1-5 | TRBV7-2 | - | - | 18 | TGTGCCAGCAGCTTAGCGGCAGGGGCTCCTTATAGCAATCAGCCCCAGCATTTT | CASSLAAGAPYSNQPQHF
TRBJ1-1 | TRBV15 | - | TRBD1 | 19 | TGTGCCACCAGCAGAGATTACCGGGACAGGGGGCGCAGAAACACTGAAGCTTTCTTT | CATSRDYRDRGRRNTEAFF
TRBJ1-2 | TRBV2 | - | TRBD1 | 14 | TGTGCCAGCAGTGAAGGCGACAGGGCAGCAGGCTACACCTTC | CASSEGDRAAGYTF
TRBJ1-1 | TRBV29-1 | once | - | 13 | TGCAGCGTTGAGTCGGCGGCGGACACTGAAGCTTTCTTT | CSVESAADTEAFF
TRBJ2-3 | TRBV28 | - | - | 15 | TGTGCCAGCGCGAGAGGTCCGGGAGTAATAGATACGCAGTATTTT | CASARGPGVIDTQYF
TRBJ1-5 | TRBV7-9 | few | - | 14 | TGTGCCAGCAGCCCGGGACTTGACAATCAGCCCCAGCATTTT | CASSPGLDNQPQHF